Shown below are 10 T cell receptor beta chains from a single sample sequenced in a study of T cell responses to AZD1222 COVID-19 vaccine. Profiling relied on immunoSEQ multiplex PCR, and the TCRdb table lists in-frame clones only, not all of them. In the table there are about 130,000 clones, around 83% of which are singletons. The input for sequencing was peripheral blood, taken 28 days after the second AZD1222 dose. Receptor source: an adult who received the AZD1222 COVID-19 vaccine.

This clone was detected only a few times. The V gene is TRBV7-9, the J gene TRBJ1-1; D is uncertain. Looked up from germline, CDR1 is SEHNR and CDR2 is FQNEAQ (reference sequence). V dropped 4 bases and J dropped 0 bases, with 9 bases sitting between them. The CDR3 has 14 residues. The CDR3 nucleotides are TGTGCCAGCAGCTATTTCAGCATGAACACTGAAGCTTTCTTT. Its translation is CASSYFSMNTEAFF.

This clone was detected only once. The V gene is TRBV24-1, the J gene TRBJ1-1, with 8 bases aligning to TRBD1. The V gene end was trimmed by 4 bases and the J gene end by 6 bases; junction bases not matched to a gene: 3. CDR3 length: 13 residues. Looked up from germline, CDR1 is KGHDR and CDR2 is SFDVKD. CDR3 region: CATSDPDRAEAFF. The CDR3 DNA sequence: TGTGCCACCAGTGACCCGGACAGGGCTGAAGCTTTCTTT.

This chain joins TRBV5-1 and TRBJ2-3; D perhaps matches TRBD1 (6 bases). CDR3 length equals 16 residues. With 2 bases removed from V and 0 bases from J, the gap between germline ends came to 13 bases. Germline CDR1 is SGHRS and CDR2 is YFSETQ. The CDR3 region has the DNA TGCGCCAGCAGCTTACAGGGCACCCCTAGCACAGATACGCAGTATTTT. It encodes CASSLQGTPSTDTQYF.

V gene TRBV6-6 combines with J gene TRBJ2-7; D call uncertain. Germline CDR1 reads MNHNY; CDR2 reads SVGAGI (reference sequence). Between the trimmed V and J ends, which lost 4 bases and 6 bases, there was a span of 10 bases. The CDR3 sequence is 12 residues long. This chain's CDR3 is CASSSGVFEQYF. The CDR3 coding sequence is TGTGCCAGCAGTTCTGGCGTTTTCGAGCAGTACTTC.

The CDR3 region has the DNA TGTGCCAGCAGTGAAGCGCTGGGCAGGGAGGGGTATGGCTACACCTTC. Translated, it gives CASSEALGREGYGYTF. The chain couples TRBV2 to TRBJ1-2, with D perhaps matching TRBD1 (5 bases). Between the trimmed V and J ends, which lost 0 bases and 5 bases, there was a span of 16 bases. Per germline, CDR1 SNHLY and CDR2 FYNNEI. The CDR3 totals 16 residues.

V gene TRBV12-3 or TRBV12-4 combines with J gene TRBJ1-2; a weak D match, TRBD1 (6 bases). The CDR3 has 13 amino acids. V lost 5 bases to trimming and J lost 4 bases, with 11 bases between them. The CDR3, as DNA: TGTGCCAGCAGTGGACAGAATGGCTATGGCTACACCTTC. It is translated as CASSGQNGYGYTF.

The CDR3 loop reads CASSGGQGVYEQYF. The DNA of the CDR3 is TGTGCCAGCAGTGGTGGGCAGGGTGTCTACGAGCAGTACTTC. The V call is TRBV6-2 or TRBV6-3, the J call TRBJ2-7, with D possibly matching TRBD1 (5 bases). Between the trimmed V and J ends, which lost 5 bases and 3 bases, there was a span of 14 bases. From germline, CDR1 is MNHEY and CDR2 SVGEGT. The CDR3 is made up of 14 amino acids.

This clone was seen once. J is TRBJ1-4 and V is TRBV27; D gene uncertain. The CDR3 is 14 residues long. CDR1 is MNHEY, CDR2 SMNVEV, per germline (reference sequence). The V gene lost 4 bases and the J gene lost 4 bases, with 10 bases spanning the gap. CDR3 in amino acids: CASSSGIDNEKLFF. In DNA, the CDR3 is TGTGCCAGCAGTTCCGGGATCGATAATGAAAAACTGTTTTTT.

The chain couples TRBV5-8 to TRBJ1-5, with unresolved D. This CDR3 has 15 residues. Germline CDR1 and CDR2: SGHTS and YDEGEE. V was clipped by 4 bases and J by 0 bases, with 11 bases between them. DNA of the CDR3: TGTGCCAGCAGCCCCGGGGATTATAGCAATCAGCCCCAGCATTTT. It translates to CASSPGDYSNQPQHF.

This clone appeared a few times. The J gene is TRBJ2-7, the V gene TRBV6-5, with D possibly TRBD2 on 5 matching bases. Germline V gene data show CDR1 as MNHEY and CDR2 as SVGAGI. The CDR3 is 16 residues long. The V gene lost 2 bases and the J gene lost 2 bases, with 16 bases spanning the gap. DNA for the CDR3: TGTGCCAGCAGTTACGGTTTTGCCGGGGTCGCCTACGAGCAGTACTTC. Protein sequence: CASSYGFAGVAYEQYF.